This T cell receptor beta chain originates from a study of technical replicates of blood from several donors (dated by TCRdb to 2016 to 2017). Counted from cysteine to phenylalanine, this CDR3 has 13 amino acids. CDR3 DNA is the only sequence kept; it has 39 bases, read in frame from the first base. The trim is 7 bases for V and 4 bases for J, with a gap of 13 bases between the germline ends. The germline V gene (reference sequence) specifies PRHDT as CDR1 and FYEKMQ as CDR2. Of note for this clone: The antigen this receptor binds is unknown. There are no base qualities to consult, and no much larger clone falls within one base.

The library came from the immunoSEQ multiplex PCR assay. TCRdb stores this immuneACCESS table with in-frame sequences only. Part of the clones is absent; in the studies checked, under half of the shortfall reflects unresolved V genes, and no reason is known for the rest. The sample profile shows about 76,000 clones; 90% to 95% of them were found once. Under 0.5% of the sample is in the top ten clones. The sequence was collected from a human donor in good health. Sequenced material: T cells isolated from PBMCs. This receptor chain uses TRBV13 and TRBJ1-1; a weak D assignment points to TRBD1 (6 bases agree). The base sequence is TGTGCCAGCACCCCCCCAGGGGCCACTGAAGCTTTCTTT. Translated, it gives CASTPPGATEAFF.